These T cell receptor beta chains were read from a single sample in a study of blood T cells in healthy people across ages. TCRdb redid the calling of the 5' RACE reads with MiXCR, one entry per CDR3 protein. The sample lists 540,000 or so distinct CDR3 sequences, roughly a quarter seen once, with roughly 18% in the top ten. The sample comprised blood. These receptors originate from a woman in her 70s in good health. Both conserved end residues are part of each CDR3. Only some rows state a clone size, as once, few, many or a class for expanded clones.

j_call clone_size v_call cdr3_aa
TRBJ1-2 - TRBV20-1 CSAKGGQGHYGYTF
TRBJ1-2 many TRBV4-3 CASSRGDNEGTGYTF
TRBJ2-5 few TRBV3-1 CASSQDPLRGRSQETQYF
TRBJ1-2 few TRBV10-3 CAISPGSRLSYGYTF
TRBJ2-5 - TRBV29-1 CSTKEETQYF
TRBJ2-1 - TRBV21-1 CASSKGGGSYNEQFF
TRBJ2-4 few TRBV28 CASSLQGRLNIQYF
TRBJ2-4 - TRBV5-1 CASRGGQNGNIQYF
TRBJ2-5 - TRBV11-3 CASSLGYVPATQYF
TRBJ2-5 few TRBV28 CASSLLAGVGETQYF
TRBJ1-4 few TRBV5-1 CASSLNRQGTNEKLFF
TRBJ1-1 - TRBV7-9 CASSAQKNTEAFF
TRBJ1-6 once TRBV20-1 CSARGDSPNSPLHF
TRBJ1-2 - TRBV27 CASRADRGGPNYGYTF
TRBJ1-3 few TRBV7-2 CASSPPFRGGNTIYF
TRBJ2-7 - TRBV5-1 CASSLAARPYEQYF
TRBJ2-3 - TRBV20-1 CSATRPPPGGDGDTQYF
TRBJ2-3 - TRBV18 CASSPSQVDTQYF
TRBJ2-1 - TRBV20-1 CSARSPMGIYNEQFF
TRBJ1-6 - TRBV7-2 CASSTRRSSYNSPLHF
TRBJ1-3 - TRBV7-2 CASSFSITGGPGNTIYF
TRBJ2-5 - TRBV18 CASSPTRDVGETQYF
TRBJ2-5 - TRBV11-2 CASSLEVGMETQYF
TRBJ2-5 few TRBV24-1 CATSDPRQGGETQYF
TRBJ1-2 - TRBV7-2 CASSSTGNLNYGYTF
- - TRBV7-9 CASSSSKRRGEQFF
TRBJ2-5 many TRBV20-1 CSARVGQETQYF
TRBJ2-7 - TRBV5-6 CASSLGPPVGQNYEQYF
TRBJ1-2 few TRBV4-2 CANSPRQAEGYTF
TRBJ2-2 few TRBV24-1 CATAGTGTGELFF
TRBJ1-1 - TRBV19 CASSVDRIPLTEAFF
- - TRBV24-1 CATSDPGQGDYEQYF
TRBJ2-3 - TRBV4-1 CASSQVRTLTDTQYF